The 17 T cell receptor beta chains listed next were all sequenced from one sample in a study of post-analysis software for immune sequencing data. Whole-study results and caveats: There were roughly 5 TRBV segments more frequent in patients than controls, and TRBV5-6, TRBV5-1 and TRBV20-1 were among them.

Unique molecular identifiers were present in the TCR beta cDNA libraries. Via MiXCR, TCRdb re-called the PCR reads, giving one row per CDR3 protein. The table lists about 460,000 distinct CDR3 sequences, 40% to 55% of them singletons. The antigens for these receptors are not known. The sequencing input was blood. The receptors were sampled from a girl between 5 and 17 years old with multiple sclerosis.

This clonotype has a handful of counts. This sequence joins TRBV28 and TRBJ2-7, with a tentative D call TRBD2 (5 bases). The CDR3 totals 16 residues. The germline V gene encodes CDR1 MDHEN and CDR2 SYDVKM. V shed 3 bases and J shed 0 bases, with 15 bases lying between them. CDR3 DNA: TGTGCCAGCAGTTTCGGTTCACTCGAGGGCTCCTACGAGCAGTACTTC. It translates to CASSFGSLEGSYEQYF.

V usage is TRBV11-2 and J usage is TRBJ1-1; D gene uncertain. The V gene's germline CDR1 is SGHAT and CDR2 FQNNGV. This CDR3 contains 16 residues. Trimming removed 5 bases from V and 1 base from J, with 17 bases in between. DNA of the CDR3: TGTGCCAGCAGCCTATCTCCTGGACCTGGGAACACTGAAGCTTTCTTT. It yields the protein CASSLSPGPGNTEAFF. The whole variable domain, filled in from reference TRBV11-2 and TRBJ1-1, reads EAGVAQSPRYKIIEKRQSVAFWCNPISGHATLYWYQQILGQGPKLLIQFQNNGVVDDSQLPKDRFSAERLKGVDSTLKIQPAKLEDSAVYLCASSLSPGPGNTEAFFGQGTRLTVV.

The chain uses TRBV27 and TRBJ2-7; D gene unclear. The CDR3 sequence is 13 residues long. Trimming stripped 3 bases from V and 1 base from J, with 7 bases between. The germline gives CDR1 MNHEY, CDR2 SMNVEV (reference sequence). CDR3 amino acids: CASSFPRSYEQYF. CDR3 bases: TGTGCCAGCAGTTTCCCGCGATCCTACGAGCAGTACTTC.

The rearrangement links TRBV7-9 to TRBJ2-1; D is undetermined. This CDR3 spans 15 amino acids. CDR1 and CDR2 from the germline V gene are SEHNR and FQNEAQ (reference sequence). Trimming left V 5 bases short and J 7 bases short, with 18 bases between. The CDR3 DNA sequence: TGTGCCAGCAGCCATCCGGATCGAGCCCAGAATGAGCAGTTCTTC. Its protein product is CASSHPDRAQNEQFF.

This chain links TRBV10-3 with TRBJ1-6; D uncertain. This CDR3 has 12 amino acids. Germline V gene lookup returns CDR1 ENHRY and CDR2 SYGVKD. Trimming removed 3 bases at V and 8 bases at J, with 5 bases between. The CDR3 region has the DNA TGTGCCATCAGTGATGGGGATTCACCCCTCCACTTT. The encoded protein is CAISDGDSPLHF.

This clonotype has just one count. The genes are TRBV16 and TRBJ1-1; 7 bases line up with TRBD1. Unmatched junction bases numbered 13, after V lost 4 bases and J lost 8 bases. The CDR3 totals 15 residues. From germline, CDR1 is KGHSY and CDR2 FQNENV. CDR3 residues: CASSRNDRVGTEAFF. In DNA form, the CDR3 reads TGTGCCAGCAGCCGAAATGACAGGGTTGGGACCGAAGCTTTCTTT.

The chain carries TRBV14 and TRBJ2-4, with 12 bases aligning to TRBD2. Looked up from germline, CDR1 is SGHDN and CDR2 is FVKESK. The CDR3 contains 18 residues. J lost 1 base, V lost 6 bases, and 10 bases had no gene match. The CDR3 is CASSPGLAGAPAKNIQYF. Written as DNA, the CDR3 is TGTGCCAGCAGTCCGGGACTAGCGGGCGCGCCGGCCAAAAACATTCAGTACTTC.

The CDR3 is CASSRVSVSRYNEQFF. In DNA, the CDR3 is TGTGCCAGCAGTCGGGTCAGTGTATCGCGCTACAATGAGCAGTTCTTC. V and J are TRBV28 and TRBJ2-1; D gene uncertain. Germline V gene lookup returns CDR1 MDHEN and CDR2 SYDVKM. Deletions cut 5 bases from V and 3 bases from J, with 17 bases between. The CDR3 sequence is 16 residues long.

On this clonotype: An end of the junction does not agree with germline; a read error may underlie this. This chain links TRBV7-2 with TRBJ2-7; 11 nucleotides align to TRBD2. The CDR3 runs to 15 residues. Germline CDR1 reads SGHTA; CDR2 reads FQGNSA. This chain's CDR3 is CVSSLGLAGSYEQYF. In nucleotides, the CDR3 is TGTGTCAGCAGCTTAGGACTAGCGGGCTCCTACGAGCAGTACTTC.

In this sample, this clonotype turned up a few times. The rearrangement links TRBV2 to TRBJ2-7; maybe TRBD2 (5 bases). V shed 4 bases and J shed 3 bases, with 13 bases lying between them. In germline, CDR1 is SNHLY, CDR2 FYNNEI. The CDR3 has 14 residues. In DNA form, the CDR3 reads TGTGCCAGCAGTGGAGGGCCGGAAAACTACGAGCAGTACTTC. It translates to CASSGGPENYEQYF.

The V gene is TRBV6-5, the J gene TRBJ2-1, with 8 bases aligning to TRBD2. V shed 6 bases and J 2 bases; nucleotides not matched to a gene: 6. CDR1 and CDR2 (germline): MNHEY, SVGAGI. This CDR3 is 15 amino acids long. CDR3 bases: TGTGCCAGCAGGCCGACTAGCGAACCCTACAATGAGCAGTTCTTC. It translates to CASRPTSEPYNEQFF.

The CDR3 region has the DNA TGCAGCGTTGGAGTTCGGTATGAGCAGTTCTTC. Translation: CSVGVRYEQFF. The chain employs TRBV29-1 and TRBJ2-1; the D is unclear. The ends were cut back, 4 bases at V and 8 bases at J, with 9 bases in the middle. Germline CDR1 is SQVTM and CDR2 is ANQGSEA. CDR3 length: 11 residues.

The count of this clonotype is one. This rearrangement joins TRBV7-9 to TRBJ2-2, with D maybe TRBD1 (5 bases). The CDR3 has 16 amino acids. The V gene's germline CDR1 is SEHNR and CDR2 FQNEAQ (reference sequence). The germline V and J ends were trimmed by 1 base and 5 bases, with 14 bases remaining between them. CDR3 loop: CASSLVAGMETGELFF. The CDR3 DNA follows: TGTGCCAGCAGCTTAGTAGCAGGGATGGAAACCGGGGAGCTGTTTTTT.

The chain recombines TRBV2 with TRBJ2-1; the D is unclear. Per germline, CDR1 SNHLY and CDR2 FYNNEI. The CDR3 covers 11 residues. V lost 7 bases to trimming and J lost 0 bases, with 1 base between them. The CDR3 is CASTSYNEQFF. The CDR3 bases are TGTGCCAGCACCTCCTACAATGAGCAGTTCTTC.

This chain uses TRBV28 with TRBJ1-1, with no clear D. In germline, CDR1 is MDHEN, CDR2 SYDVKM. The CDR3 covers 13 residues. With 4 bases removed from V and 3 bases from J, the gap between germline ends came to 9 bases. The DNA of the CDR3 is TGTGCCAGCAGTTCTCAAACGGACACTGAAGCTTTCTTT. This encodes CASSSQTDTEAFF.

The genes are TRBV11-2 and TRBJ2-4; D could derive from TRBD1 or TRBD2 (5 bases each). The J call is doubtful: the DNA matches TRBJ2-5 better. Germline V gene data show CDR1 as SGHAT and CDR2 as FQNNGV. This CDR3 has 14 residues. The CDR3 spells CASSLGWGQETQYF. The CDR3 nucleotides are TGTGCCAGCAGCTTAGGATGGGGGCAAGAGACCCAGTACTTC.

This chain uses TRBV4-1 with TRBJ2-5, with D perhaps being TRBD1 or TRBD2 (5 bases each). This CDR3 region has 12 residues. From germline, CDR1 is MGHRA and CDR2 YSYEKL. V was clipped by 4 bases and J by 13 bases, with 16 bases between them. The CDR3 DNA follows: TGCGCCAGCAGCCCTAATACGGGACCTCGGTACTTC. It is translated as CASSPNTGPRYF.